This TCR beta chain came from a study of early T cells in non-severe SARS-CoV-2 infection (dated by TCRdb to the early 2020s). For the wider study: Because TCR sequencing was done on bulk RNA from unsorted whole blood, the alpha and beta chains could not be paired.

The study was a case-control design nested within a healthcare worker cohort in London, UK, with weekly nasopharyngeal swab PCR tests and blood sampling. Healthcare workers were recruited between 23 and 31 March 2020, during the week of the UK lockdown, and were followed weekly for up to about 15 weeks. The CDR3 contains 13 residues, cysteine and phenylalanine counted. The kept DNA is CDR3 alone, 39 bases in frame from the first base. According to the germline V gene, CDR1 reads MDHEN and CDR2 reads SYDVKM. At the junction V is shortened by 8 bases and J by 4 bases, with 9 bases in between. The protocol used for the library was 5' RACE. The instrument given in TCRdb is NextSeq 500. To correct for sequencing error and PCR bias, the TCR library protocol tagged individual cDNA molecules with unique molecular identifiers. Sequencing covered both TCR alpha and beta chains, and within each sample the abundances of alpha and beta sequences were tightly co-correlated. The authors' pipeline ran thus. Decombinator V4 was used to annotate the V gene, J gene and CDR3 of the TCR sequences. Expanded TCRs were defined as changing significantly between any two time points under a Poisson model with p below 0.0001. TCR abundances were normalised to the total number of TCRs sequenced per sample and were expressed as counts per million. MAIT TCRs were defined by TRAV1-2 paired with TRAJ12, TRAJ20 or TRAJ33, and iNKT TCRs by TRAV10 paired with TRAJ18. A search of VDJdb, accessed on 1 November 2021, was run for TCRs annotated to CMV, EBV and SARS-CoV-2, with TCRs annotated for multiple antigens excluded. The raw public data were reprocessed by TCRdb itself: fastp quality trimming at Q25, MiXCR clonotype calling, in-frame beta chains only. Each entry merges the rows of one CDR3 protein and shows their most common DNA and genes. None of the V and J calls come from the authors' own analysis; TCRdb made them. In this sample the table shows approximately 56,000 distinct CDR3 sequences, around 16% of which occur a single time. The leading ten clones occupy 4.1% of the sample.

Study-wide findings and limitations: VDJdb matching was skewed toward anti-spike CD8 responses and likely underestimated virus-specific expansions by missing private and CD4 specificities.

As for this clonotype: The antigen this receptor binds is unknown. Per-base quality was not reported, and no clone a single base away is much larger than it.

Here the sequenced sample was whole blood, taken at baseline. This TCR was sampled from an adult who was a healthcare worker with PCR-confirmed SARS-CoV-2 infection or an uninfected control (not recorded which). Recombination joined TRBV28 with TRBJ1-6; the D gene is not confidently resolved. The CDR3 sequence is CASGQEYNSPLHF. The DNA sequence is TGTGCCAGCGGGCAGGAGTATAATTCACCCCTCCACTTT.